This T cell receptor (beta chain) was recorded in a study of preoperative IRX-2 immunotherapy in early breast cancer. Trimming pared 2 bases from V and 6 bases from J, leaving 10 bases between. This CDR3 has 13 amino acids. Germline values: CDR1 GTSNPN, CDR2 SVGIG (reference sequence). A single count supports this clone. Clones were sequenced by immunoSEQ multiplex PCR, and TCRdb holds only the in-frame ones, with some missing. The sample has about 43,000 clones, about 95% seen once. As to treatment: preoperative locoregional IRX-2 cytokine immunotherapy. Samples came from a phase Ib trial of preoperative locoregional IRX-2 cytokine immunotherapy.

Source: tumor tissue, taken after IRX-2 immunotherapy. This receptor was identified in a human donor with breast cancer. This chain connects TRBV30 to TRBJ2-2; D unresolved. The CDR3 bases are TGTGCCTGGAGTATCAACCCCGCCGGGGAGCTGTTTTTT. Protein sequence: CAWSINPAGELFF.